The clone carrying this T cell receptor (beta chain) was detected only once. Its antigen remains unidentified. Sequencing used immunoSEQ multiplex PCR; TCRdb keeps in-frame clones, though not all of them. The sample contains fewer than 120,000 clones, about 92% of which appear only once. These data come from a study of OX40 agonist ivuxolimab in advanced cancers. For the study at large: Each dose-escalation patient presented with hepatocellular carcinoma, melanoma, renal cell or head and neck cancer.

Trimming took 5 bases from V and 1 from J, leaving 16 bases between them. The germline gives CDR1 SGHRS, CDR2 YFSETQ. This CDR3 comprises 15 residues. General study findings and limits: Expanded clones were, on average, more numerous in CD8+ T cells than in CD4+.

This clonotype was sampled from an adult with an advanced solid tumor such as melanoma, head and neck, liver or kidney cancer. The sequences come from CD4+ or CD8+ T cells sorted from blood, collected in a trial of the OX40 agonist ivuxolimab. The rearrangement joins TRBV5-1 to TRBJ2-7; D may be TRBD1 (6 bases). In nucleotides, the CDR3 is TGCGCCAGCAGGGCCCTACAGGGTGGTTCCTACGAGCAGTACTTC. Residues: CASRALQGGSYEQYF.